Listed here are 31 T cell receptor beta chains from one sample, sequenced in a study of cytomegalovirus exposure and HLA in healthy donors. This PCR relied on a set of 60 Vbeta primers and 13 Jbeta primers. Using immunoSEQ multiplex PCR, the repertoire was profiled, and TCRdb retains in-frame clones only, with some absent. Of under 200,000 clones in the sample, around three quarters are singletons; the top ten hold under 2.5%. Sequencing was performed on PBMCs. The receptors stem from a man in his fifties or sixties in good health and CMV-seropositive.

This clone was observed a handful of times. This sequence joins TRBV5-1 and TRBJ2-5; D remains unclear. The CDR3 has 15 residues. V lost 0 bases, J lost 5 bases, and 14 bases lay in between. Germline CDR1 and CDR2: SGHRS and YFSETQ. This CDR3 is CASSLGPPSRETQYF. CDR3 nucleotides: TGCGCCAGCAGCTTGGGCCCTCCGAGCAGGGAGACCCAGTACTTC.

This chain connects TRBV28 to TRBJ1-3; no definite D call. Deletions cut 3 bases from V and 3 bases from J, with 9 bases between. From germline, CDR1 is MDHEN and CDR2 SYDVKM. The CDR3 runs 14 residues. The CDR3 DNA reads TGTGCCAGCAGTTTGGTTAGGAGTGGAAACACCATATATTTT. Protein: CASSLVRSGNTIYF.

The chain combines TRBV11-1 with TRBJ1-5; D is undetermined. Per the germline V gene, CDR1 is SGHAT and CDR2 is FQDESV (reference sequence). Trimming shortened V by 0 bases and J by 6 bases, and 6 bases separated the two germline ends. This CDR3 comprises 13 residues. The CDR3: CASSLASGQPQHF. The DNA for the CDR3 is TGTGCCAGCAGCTTAGCCTCGGGTCAGCCCCAGCATTTT. Variable domain in full (rest from reference TRBV11-1 and TRBJ1-5): EAEVAQSPRYKITEKSQAVAFWCDPISGHATLYWYRQILGQGPELLVQFQDESVVDDSQLPKDRFSAERLKGVDSTLKIQPAELGDSAMYLCASSLASGQPQHFGDGTRLSIL.

This clone was recorded a few times. The gene calls are TRBV4-1 and TRBJ2-6; 7 bases agree with TRBD1. Trimming removed 3 bases from V and 2 bases from J; junction bases left unmatched: 7. The CDR3 length is 17 residues. The V gene's germline CDR1 is MGHRA and CDR2 YSYEKL. The CDR3 sequence is CASSHLGQGAGANVLTF. The CDR3 region has the DNA TGCGCCAGCAGCCATTTAGGGCAGGGGGCTGGGGCCAACGTCCTGACTTTC.

The chain combines TRBV6-1 with TRBJ2-7, with 8 bases identical to TRBD2. J lost 0 bases, V lost 0 bases, and 1 base had no gene match. The CDR3 length is 15 residues. Per germline, CDR1 MNHNS and CDR2 SASEGT. CDR3: CASSEAGTSSYEQYF. For the CDR3, the DNA is TGTGCCAGCAGTGAAGCCGGGACTAGCTCCTACGAGCAGTACTTC.

This chain joins TRBV5-6 and TRBJ1-6; 9 nucleotides match TRBD1. V was clipped by 3 bases and J by 8 bases; unmatched bases: 0. CDR1 is SGHDT and CDR2 is YYEEEE in the germline V gene. The CDR3 sequence is 13 residues long. The CDR3, as DNA: TGTGCCAGCAGCTGGGACAGGGATTCACCCCTCCACTTT. This gives the protein CASSWDRDSPLHF.

The gene calls are TRBV5-1 and TRBJ1-1; possibly TRBD1 for D (5 bases). The germline CDR1 and CDR2 sequences are SGHRS and YFSETQ. The ends were cut back, 4 bases at V and 1 base at J, with 14 bases in the middle. This CDR3 has 15 residues. The CDR3: CASSNREGRNTEAFF. For the CDR3, the DNA is TGCGCCAGCAGCAACCGGGAGGGACGGAACACTGAAGCTTTCTTT.

This clone has more than one count but fewer than ten. The chain links TRBV7-3 to TRBJ2-5, with TRBD2 identical over 8 bases. Germline CDR1 reads SGHTA; CDR2 reads FQGTGA. Trimming took 1 base from V and 5 from J; bases not matched to a gene: 3. CDR3 size: 14 residues. CDR3: CASSLIGGVETQYF. The CDR3 DNA is TGTGCCAGCAGCTTAATCGGGGGGGTTGAGACCCAGTACTTC.

The V gene is TRBV6-4, the J gene TRBJ1-5; tentatively, D is TRBD1 (5 bases). Between the trimmed V and J ends, which lost 3 bases and 3 bases, there was a span of 6 bases. Germline-derived CDR1 and CDR2 are MRHNA and SNTAGT. The CDR3 length is 13 residues. CDR3 protein: CASSEQDNQPQHF. CDR3 coding DNA: TGTGCCAGCAGTGAACAGGACAATCAGCCCCAGCATTTT.

The V call is TRBV5-8, the J call TRBJ1-5; 7 nucleotides agree with TRBD1. CDR1 and CDR2 from the germline V gene are SGHTS and YDEGEE. The CDR3 has 15 amino acids. Trimming at V came to 4 bases and at J to 9 bases, leaving 13 bases not matched to a gene. The CDR3: CASSPGQVALGPQHF. CDR3 DNA: TGTGCCAGCAGCCCCGGACAGGTAGCCTTAGGGCCCCAGCATTTT.

The chain employs TRBV11-2 and TRBJ1-2, with D possibly matching TRBD1 (6 bases). Germline V gives CDR1 SGHAT, CDR2 FQNNGV. The CDR3 runs to 16 residues. Trimming stripped 1 base from V and 7 bases from J, with 19 bases between. CDR3: CASSLGPGQSLGGYTF. Here the CDR3 DNA reads TGTGCCAGCAGCTTAGGGCCCGGACAGAGTTTGGGTGGCTACACCTTC.

The chain couples TRBV15 to TRBJ2-4; TRBD1 might be the D (6 bases). Trimming took 5 bases from V and 14 from J, leaving 16 bases between them. Looked up from germline, CDR1 is LNHNV and CDR2 is YYDKDF (reference sequence). This CDR3 is built from 12 residues. The CDR3 protein is CATSPSGRGEYF. The CDR3 DNA reads as TGTGCCACCAGCCCATCGGGCAGGGGCGAGTACTTC.

This chain joins TRBV7-2 and TRBJ2-7; 7 bases align to TRBD1. Germline V gene sequence: CDR1 SGHTA, CDR2 FQGNSA. This CDR3 contains 13 residues. V lost 2 bases and J lost 3; bases outside the gene matches: 1. CDR3 sequence reads: CTSSLSGGYEQYF. In DNA, the CDR3 is TGTACCAGCAGCTTATCAGGGGGCTACGAGCAGTACTTC.

V and J are TRBV18 and TRBJ1-6; TRBD1 agrees at 9 bases. V was clipped by 3 bases and J by 5 bases; unmatched bases: 8. CDR3 size: 17 residues. The germline CDR1 and CDR2 sequences are KGHSH and LQKENI. CDR3 sequence reads: CASSPLTGGADNSPLHF. The CDR3 coding sequence is TGTGCCAGCTCACCCTTAACAGGGGGCGCGGATAATTCACCCCTCCACTTT.

The V call is TRBV28, the J call TRBJ1-4; D is possibly TRBD1 (6 bases). The V gene lost 6 bases and the J gene lost 8 bases, with 13 bases spanning the gap. Germline values: CDR1 MDHEN, CDR2 SYDVKM. CDR3 length: 13 amino acids. The CDR3 spells CASSSGAGEKLFF. The DNA for the CDR3 is TGTGCCAGCAGCTCAGGGGCAGGCGAAAAACTGTTTTTT. The whole variable domain, remainder taken from reference TRBV28 and TRBJ1-4, is DVKVTQSSRYLVKRTGEKVFLECVQDMDHENMFWYRQDPGLGLRLIYFSYDVKMKEKGDIPEGYSVSREKKERFSLILESASTNQTSMYLCASSSGAGEKLFFGSGTQLSVL.

The chain recombines TRBV27 with TRBJ1-4; 12 bases map to TRBD1. There are 16 residues in the CDR3. Trimming cost V 4 bases and J 8 bases; bases outside gene matches: 8. The germline gives CDR1 MNHEY, CDR2 SMNVEV (reference sequence). The CDR3 loop reads CASSYSGTGGAEKLFF. The CDR3 DNA sequence: TGTGCCAGCAGTTATTCCGGGACAGGGGGCGCAGAAAAACTGTTTTTT.

J is TRBJ1-4 and V is TRBV19, with a tentative D call TRBD1 (5 bases). CDR1 and CDR2 (germline): LNHDA, SQIVND (reference sequence). V dropped 1 base and J dropped 1 base, with 10 bases sitting between them. CDR3 length: 16 residues. The CDR3 region has the DNA TGTGCCAGTAGTATAGGGGGCGCCGGAACTAATGAAAAACTGTTTTTT. This sequence encodes CASSIGGAGTNEKLFF.

This rearrangement joins TRBV18 to TRBJ2-5, with 7 nucleotides matching TRBD1. There are 14 residues in the CDR3. CDR1 and CDR2 (germline): KGHSH, LQKENI. V lost 1 base and J lost 5; bases outside the gene matches: 4. CDR3 amino acids: CASSPRQGRETQYF. Written as DNA, the CDR3 is TGTGCCAGCTCACCACGACAGGGACGGGAGACCCAGTACTTC.

The rearrangement uses TRBV14 and TRBJ1-6, with D perhaps matching TRBD1 (6 bases). CDR1 is SGHDN, CDR2 FVKESK, per germline. Trimming removed 0 bases from V and 10 bases from J, with 13 bases in between. The CDR3 is made up of 15 amino acids. The CDR3: CASSQDHGGWSPLHF. CDR3 coding DNA: TGTGCCAGCAGCCAAGATCATGGGGGCTGGTCACCCCTCCACTTT.

About this clone: One end of the junction is discordant with germline, which a read error may explain. As DNA, the CDR3 is TGTGCCAGCAGCCTTAGGGGGGGGACCGGCAATGAGCGGTTCTTC. The encoded protein is CASSLRGGTGNERFF. The chain employs TRBV7-2 and TRBJ2-1; weak D call: TRBD2 (7 bases). Germline V gives CDR1 SGHTA, CDR2 FQGNSA. The CDR3 is 15 amino acids.

The V call is TRBV27, the J call TRBJ2-3; TRBD2 matches 7 bases. The ends lost 2 bases at V and 3 bases at J; junction bases unmatched: 2. The CDR3 length is 14 residues. Germline CDR1 reads MNHEY; CDR2 reads SMNVEV (reference sequence). The CDR3 region has the DNA TGTGCCAGCAGTTTAAAACTAGCGACAGATACGCAGTATTTT. Protein: CASSLKLATDTQYF.

The V and J genes are TRBV10-3 and TRBJ1-6; the D is unclear. The germline V gene encodes CDR1 ENHRY and CDR2 SYGVKD. V was cut by 3 bases and J by 8 bases, with 11 bases left in between. The CDR3 is 14 amino acids. The DNA for the CDR3 is TGTGCCATCAGTGATGGGCAGTCCGATTCACCCCTCCACTTT. Its protein is CAISDGQSDSPLHF.

V and J are TRBV6-4 and TRBJ2-5; 10 nucleotides line up with TRBD2. V gave up 7 bases and J gave up 0 bases; unmatched junction bases: 14. The germline V gene encodes CDR1 MRHNA and CDR2 SNTAGT. The length of the CDR3 is 18 residues. CDR3 DNA: TGTGCCAGCACTTCCCCTACTAGCGGGGTGATGTACCAAGAGACCCAGTACTTC. Translating it yields CASTSPTSGVMYQETQYF.

The chain employs TRBV7-8 and TRBJ1-2; the D is unclear. The germline V gene has CDR1 SGHVS and CDR2 FQNEAQ. Trimming took 5 bases from V and 4 from J, leaving 11 bases between them. This CDR3 spans 13 amino acids. The CDR3 DNA reads TGTGCCAGCAGCACGGGGATTTTCTATGGCTACACCTTC. It translates to CASSTGIFYGYTF.

The genes are TRBV27 and TRBJ2-5; 12 bases fit TRBD2. The CDR3 is 20 residues long. The V gene end was trimmed by 2 bases and the J gene end by 2 bases; junction bases not matched to a gene: 15. Germline CDR1 is MNHEY and CDR2 is SMNVEV (reference sequence). CDR3 amino acids: CASSLLLPSGGAGEQETQYF. The CDR3, as DNA: TGTGCCAGCAGTTTACTTCTTCCTAGCGGGGGGGCGGGGGAGCAAGAGACCCAGTACTTC.

The rearrangement uses TRBV19 and TRBJ1-3; D is ambiguous. V was cut by 7 bases and J by 0 bases, with 13 bases left in between. In germline, CDR1 is LNHDA, CDR2 SQIVND (reference sequence). The CDR3 runs to 15 residues. The CDR3 nucleotides read TGTGCCAGTACCTGGACGGGGATCTCTGGAAACACCATATATTTT. It is translated as CASTWTGISGNTIYF.

The rearrangement uses TRBV7-9 and TRBJ2-4; a weak D match, TRBD2 (5 bases). Germline loops: CDR1 SEHNR, CDR2 FQNEAQ (reference sequence). Trimming took off 4 bases at V and 2 bases at J, with 15 bases between the two ends. The CDR3 is 16 residues long. CDR3 in DNA: TGTGCCAGCAGCTCCGGGAAATCGATCTCCAAAAACATTCAGTACTTC. It specifies CASSSGKSISKNIQYF.

This chain connects TRBV5-1 to TRBJ1-4; weak D call: TRBD1 (5 bases). Germline V gives CDR1 SGHRS, CDR2 YFSETQ. With 0 bases removed from V and 5 bases from J, the gap between germline ends came to 14 bases. The CDR3 spans 16 residues. The DNA of the CDR3 is TGCGCCAGCAGCTTGGGGTCCGGGCAGGGAAATGAAAAACTGTTTTTT. It yields the protein CASSLGSGQGNEKLFF.

Only a few counts were recorded for this clone. This chain uses TRBV15 with TRBJ2-3; 9 bases align to TRBD2. The junction had 5 bases not matched to a gene; V was cut back by 1 base and J by 3 bases. This CDR3 comprises 16 residues. CDR1 is LNHNV and CDR2 is YYDKDF in the germline V gene (reference sequence). The CDR3 DNA is TGTGCCACCAGCAGAGGTGATAGCGGGGGAACAGATACGCAGTATTTT. Translation gives CATSRGDSGGTDTQYF.

The chain uses TRBV25-1 and TRBJ2-1; 8 positions agree with TRBD1. This CDR3 has 15 amino acids. J was trimmed by 4 bases and V by 4 bases; bases with no gene match: 6. Per the germline V gene, CDR1 is MGHDK and CDR2 is SYGVNS. The CDR3 region is CASSGGQGIYNEQFF. CDR3 bases: TGTGCCAGCAGTGGTGGACAGGGAATATACAATGAGCAGTTCTTC.

The V call is TRBV7-2, the J call TRBJ2-5; the match to TRBD1 covers 7 bases. Germline V gives CDR1 SGHTA, CDR2 FQGNSA. There are 14 residues in the CDR3. The V segment lost 5 bases and the J segment 4 bases; nucleotides outside the gene matches: 7. The chain's CDR3 is CASSRTGTAETQYF. Here the CDR3 DNA reads TGTGCCAGCAGCCGCACTGGGACAGCAGAGACCCAGTACTTC.